The TCR beta chain under discussion was sequenced for a study of shared clonotypes between healthy human individuals. The CDR3 has 12 amino acids. In germline, CDR1 is SQVTM, CDR2 ANQGSEA. The germline V and J ends were trimmed by 4 bases and 0 bases, with 7 bases remaining between them. Generated by immunoSEQ multiplex PCR, the TCRdb table keeps only in-frame clones and is missing some. Of over 400,000 clones listed, roughly 80% were seen once; the top ten hold around 12%. Specimen: PBMCs. The TCR originated in a woman aged 40 to 50 in good health. Some clones in this sample may be carry-over from other donors' samples. This chain connects TRBV29-1 to TRBJ2-7; no definite D call. The DNA of the CDR3 is TGCAGCGTTGTGGGCGGCTCCTACGAGCAGTACTTC. Protein product: CSVVGGSYEQYF.